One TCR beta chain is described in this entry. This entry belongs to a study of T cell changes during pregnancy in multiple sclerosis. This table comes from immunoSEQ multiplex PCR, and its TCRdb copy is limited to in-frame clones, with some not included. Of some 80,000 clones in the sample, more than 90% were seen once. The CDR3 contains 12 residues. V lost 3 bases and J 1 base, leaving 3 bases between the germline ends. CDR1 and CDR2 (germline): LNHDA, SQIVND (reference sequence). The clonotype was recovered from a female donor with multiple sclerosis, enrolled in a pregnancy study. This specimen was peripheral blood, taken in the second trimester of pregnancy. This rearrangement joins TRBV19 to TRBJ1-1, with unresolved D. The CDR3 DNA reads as TGTGCCAGTAGTATTCAGAACACTGAAGCTTTCTTT. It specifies CASSIQNTEAFF.